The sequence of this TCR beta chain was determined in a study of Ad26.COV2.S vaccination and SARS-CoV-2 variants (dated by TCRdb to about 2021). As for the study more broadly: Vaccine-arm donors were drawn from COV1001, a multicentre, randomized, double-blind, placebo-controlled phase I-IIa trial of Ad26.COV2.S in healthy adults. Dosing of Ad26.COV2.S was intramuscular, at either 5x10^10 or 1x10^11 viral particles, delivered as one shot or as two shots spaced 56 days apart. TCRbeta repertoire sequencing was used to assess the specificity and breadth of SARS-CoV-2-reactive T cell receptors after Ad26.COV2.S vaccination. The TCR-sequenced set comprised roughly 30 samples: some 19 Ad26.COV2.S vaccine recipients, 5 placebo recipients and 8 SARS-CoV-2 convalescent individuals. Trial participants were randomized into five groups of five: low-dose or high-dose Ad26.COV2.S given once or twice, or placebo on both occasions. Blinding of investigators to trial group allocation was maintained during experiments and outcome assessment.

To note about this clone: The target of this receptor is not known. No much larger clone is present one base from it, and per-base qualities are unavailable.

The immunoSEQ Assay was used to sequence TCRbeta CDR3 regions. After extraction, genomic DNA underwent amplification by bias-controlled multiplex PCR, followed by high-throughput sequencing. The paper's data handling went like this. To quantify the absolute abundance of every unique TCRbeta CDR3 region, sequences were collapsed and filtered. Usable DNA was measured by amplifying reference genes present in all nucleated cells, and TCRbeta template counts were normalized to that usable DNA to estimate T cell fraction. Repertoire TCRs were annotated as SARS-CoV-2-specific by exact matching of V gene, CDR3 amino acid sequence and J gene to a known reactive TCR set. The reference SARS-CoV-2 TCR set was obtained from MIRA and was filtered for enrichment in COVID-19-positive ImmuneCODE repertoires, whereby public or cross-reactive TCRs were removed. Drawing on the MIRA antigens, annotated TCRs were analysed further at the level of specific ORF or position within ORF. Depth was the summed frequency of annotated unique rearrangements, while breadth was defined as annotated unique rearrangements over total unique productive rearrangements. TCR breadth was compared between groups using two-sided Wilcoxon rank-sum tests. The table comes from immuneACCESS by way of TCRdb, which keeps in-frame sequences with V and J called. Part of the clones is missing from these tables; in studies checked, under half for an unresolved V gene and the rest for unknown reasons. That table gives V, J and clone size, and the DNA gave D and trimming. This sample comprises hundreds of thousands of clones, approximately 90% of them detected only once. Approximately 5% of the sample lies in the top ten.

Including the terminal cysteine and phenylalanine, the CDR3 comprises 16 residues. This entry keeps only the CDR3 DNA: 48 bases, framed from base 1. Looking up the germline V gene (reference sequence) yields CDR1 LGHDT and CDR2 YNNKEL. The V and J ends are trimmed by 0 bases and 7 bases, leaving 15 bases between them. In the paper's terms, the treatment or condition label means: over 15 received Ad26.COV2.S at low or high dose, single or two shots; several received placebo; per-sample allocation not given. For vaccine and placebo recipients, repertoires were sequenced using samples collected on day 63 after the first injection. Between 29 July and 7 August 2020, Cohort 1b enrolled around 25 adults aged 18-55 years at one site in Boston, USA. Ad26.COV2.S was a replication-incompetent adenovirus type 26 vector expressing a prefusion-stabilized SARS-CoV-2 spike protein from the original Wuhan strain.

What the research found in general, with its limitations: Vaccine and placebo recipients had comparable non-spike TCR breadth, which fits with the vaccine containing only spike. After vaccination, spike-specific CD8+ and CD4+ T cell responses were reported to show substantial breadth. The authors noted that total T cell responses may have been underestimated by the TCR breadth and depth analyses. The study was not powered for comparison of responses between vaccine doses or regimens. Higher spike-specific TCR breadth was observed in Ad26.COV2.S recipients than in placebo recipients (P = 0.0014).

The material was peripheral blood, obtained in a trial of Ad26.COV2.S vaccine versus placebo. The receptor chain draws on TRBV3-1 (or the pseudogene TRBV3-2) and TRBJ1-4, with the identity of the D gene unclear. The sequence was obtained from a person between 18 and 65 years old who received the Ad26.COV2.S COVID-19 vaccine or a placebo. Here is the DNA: TGTGCCAGCAGCCAAGATCAGGCAGAAACGACTGAAAAACTGTTTTTT. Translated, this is CASSQDQAETTEKLFF.